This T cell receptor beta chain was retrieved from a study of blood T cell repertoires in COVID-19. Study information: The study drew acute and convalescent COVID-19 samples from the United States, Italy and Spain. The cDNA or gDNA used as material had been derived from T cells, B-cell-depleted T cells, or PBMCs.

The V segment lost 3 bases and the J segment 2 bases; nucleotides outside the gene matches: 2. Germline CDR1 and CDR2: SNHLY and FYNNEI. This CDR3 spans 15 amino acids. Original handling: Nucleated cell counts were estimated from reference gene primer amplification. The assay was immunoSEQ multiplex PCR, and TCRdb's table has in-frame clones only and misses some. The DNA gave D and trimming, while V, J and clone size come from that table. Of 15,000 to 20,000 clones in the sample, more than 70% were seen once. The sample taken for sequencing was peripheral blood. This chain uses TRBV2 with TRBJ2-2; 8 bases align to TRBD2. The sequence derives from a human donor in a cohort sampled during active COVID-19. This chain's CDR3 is CASSDRGGNTGELFF. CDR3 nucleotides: TGTGCCAGCAGTGATCGGGGGGGTAACACCGGGGAGCTGTTTTTT.